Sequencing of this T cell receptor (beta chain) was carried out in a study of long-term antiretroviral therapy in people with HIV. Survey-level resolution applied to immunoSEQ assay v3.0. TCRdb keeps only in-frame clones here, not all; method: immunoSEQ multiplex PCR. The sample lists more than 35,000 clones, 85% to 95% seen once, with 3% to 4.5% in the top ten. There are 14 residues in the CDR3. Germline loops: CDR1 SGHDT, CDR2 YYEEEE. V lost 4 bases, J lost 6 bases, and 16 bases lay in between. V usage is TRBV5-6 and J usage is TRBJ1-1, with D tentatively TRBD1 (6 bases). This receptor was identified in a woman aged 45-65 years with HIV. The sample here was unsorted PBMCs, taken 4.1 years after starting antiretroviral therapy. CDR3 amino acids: CASSPPGVIAEAFF. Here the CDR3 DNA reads TGTGCCAGCAGCCCGCCAGGGGTAATAGCTGAAGCTTTCTTT.